Shown below are 11 T cell receptor beta chains from a single sample sequenced in a study of T cells in women clearing cervical HPV infection. Profiling relied on immunoSEQ multiplex PCR, and the TCRdb table lists in-frame clones only, not all of them. Here the sample table reports about 30,000 clones. The sequenced material came from blood buffy coat. These receptors were obtained from a woman aged 18 to 69 with a cervical HPV16 infection that either progressed to CIN3+ or cleared (not recorded which).

With regard to this clone: The read is 3 residues too short to cover the CDR3 end, so that end is filled in from the germline J gene. The gene calls are TRBV12-5 and TRBJ2-1; D unclear. This CDR3 has 11 residues. V lost 2 bases to trimming and J lost 9 bases, with 5 bases between them. Germline V gene data show CDR1 as LGHNT and CDR2 as FRNRAP. The CDR3 here is CASGLSGEQFF. The CDR3 bases that were read are TGTGCTAGTGGTTTGTCAGGTGAG.

This clone is labeled medium-sized (0.01 to 0.1%) based on frequency. The read halts 3 residues ahead of the CDR3 end, with the missing end drawn from the germline J gene. The V call is TRBV29-1, the J call TRBJ2-2; D possibly corresponds to TRBD2 (5 bases). Deletions cut 6 bases from V and 6 bases from J, with 17 bases between. The CDR3 runs 14 residues. Germline lookup yields CDR1 SQVTM and CDR2 ANQGSEA. The CDR3 loop reads CSVRPGSRAGELFF. The sequenced CDR3 bases are TGCAGCGTCCGGCCGGGGTCGAGGGCCGGGGAG.

Worth noting for this clone: The CDR3 extends 3 residues past the end of the read, so its final part is completed from the germline J gene. The V call is TRBV7-2, the J call TRBJ1-3; 9 nucleotides align to TRBD1. The CDR3 consists of 15 residues. CDR1 and CDR2 (germline): SGHTA, FQGNSA. After removal of 4 bases from V and 4 bases from J, the junction contained 5 bases not matched to a gene. CDR3 DNA, as far as it was read: TGTGCCAGCAGCTCCGGACAGGGGTCGGGAAACACC. This gives the protein CASSSGQGSGNT. The full CDR3 protein is CASSSGQGSGNTIYF. Combining the CDR3 with reference TRBV7-2 and TRBJ1-3 gives the whole variable domain GAGVSQSPSNKVTEKGKDVELRCDPISGHTALYWYRQSLGQGLEFLIYFQGNSAPDKSGLPSDRFSAERTGGSVSTLTIQRTQQEDSAVYLCASSSGQGSGNTIYFGEGSWLTVV.

As concerns this clone: The CDR3 extends 3 residues past the end of the read, so its final part is completed from the germline J gene. This chain joins TRBV9 and TRBJ2-3; D perhaps matches TRBD2 (6 bases). The ends were cut back, 3 bases at V and 4 bases at J, with 12 bases in the middle. The CDR3 runs 14 residues. Germline-derived CDR1 and CDR2 are SGDLS and YYNGEE. CDR3 DNA, as far as it was read: TGTGCCAGCAGCGCACTAGCAGCGGCAGATACG. It yields the protein CASSALAAADT. From start to end, the CDR3 is CASSALAAADTQYF. The whole variable domain, remainder taken from reference TRBV9 and TRBJ2-3, is DSGVTQTPKHLITATGQRVTLRCSPRSGDLSVYWYQQSLDQGLQFLIQYYNGEERAKGNILERFSAQQFPDLHSELNLSSLELGDSALYFCASSALAAADTQYFGPGTRLTVL.

A remark on this clone: The read finishes 3 residues shy of the CDR3 end, and the germline J gene is used to complete it. This chain links TRBV2 with TRBJ1-6; D gene ambiguous. Deletions cut 2 bases from V and 7 bases from J, with 6 bases between. Germline V CDR1 and CDR2: SNHLY, FYNNEI. The CDR3 spans 13 residues. This CDR3 is CASSEPLNSPLHF. CDR3 DNA, as far as it was read: TGTGCCAGCAGTGAACCACTCAATTCACCC.

Comment on this clone: The missing CDR3 end, 3 residues past where the read stops, is filled in from the germline J gene. The J gene is TRBJ2-2, the V gene TRBV6-1; 11 bases are a match to TRBD2. CDR3 length: 15 residues. Germline CDR1 MNHNS, CDR2 SASEGT. V gave up 4 bases and J gave up 8 bases; unmatched junction bases: 6. The part of the CDR3 DNA that was read is TGTGCCAGCAGTGCTCTAGCGGGGGGCTTGGGGGAG. Translating it yields CASSALAGGLGE. The entire CDR3 protein is CASSALAGGLGELFF.

A word on this clone: Coverage ceases 3 residues before the CDR3 finishes, and the germline J gene fills in the end. The chain recombines TRBV18 with TRBJ2-5; 8 bases are a match to TRBD1. The germline gives CDR1 KGHSH, CDR2 LQKENI. The CDR3 contains 14 residues. Trimming at V came to 3 bases and at J to 5 bases, leaving 5 bases not matched to a gene. The sequenced CDR3 bases are TGTGCCAGCTCACCTCTGACAGGGGATGAGACC. The encoded protein is CASSPLTGDET. In full, the CDR3 is CASSPLTGDETQYF.

Worth noting for this clone: The read gets to within 3 residues of the CDR3 end, and the germline J gene fills in the rest. The chain recombines TRBV4-2 with TRBJ1-2, with D maybe TRBD1 (5 bases). This CDR3 contains 12 residues. CDR1 is LGHNA, CDR2 YNFKEQ, per germline. CDR3 DNA, as far as it was read: TGTGCCAGCAGCCAAGAGGGGCGGGGC. Translation: CASSQEGRG. The CDR3 reads in full as CASSQEGRGYTF.

On this clone: The sequence runs out 3 residues before the end of the CDR3; the remainder is reconstructed from the germline J gene. The sample holds other DNA sequences that translate to the same CDR3. The V gene is TRBV18, the J gene TRBJ1-3; TRBD1 aligns across 8 bases. V trimming: 1 base; J trimming: 2 bases; junction bases outside the gene matches: 10. The CDR3 has 18 amino acids. CDR1 and CDR2 from the germline V gene are KGHSH and LQKENI. The CDR3 sequence: CASSPRGQATGAGNTIYF. Incomplete CDR3 DNA: TGTGCCAGCTCACCACGGGGACAGGCAACAGGAGCTGGAAACACC. Variable domain in full (rest from reference TRBV18 and TRBJ1-3): NAGVMQNPRHLVRRRGQEARLRCSPMKGHSHVYWYRQLPEEGLKFMVYLQKENIIDESGMPKERFSAEFPKEGPSILRIQQVVRGDSAAYFCASSPRGQATGAGNTIYFGEGSWLTVV.

As to this clone: The read finishes 3 residues shy of the CDR3 end, and the germline J gene is used to complete it. Within the sample, other DNA sequences also encode this same CDR3. The chain combines TRBV7-3 with TRBJ2-1, with 8 bases matching TRBD2. This CDR3 has 16 amino acids. Germline V gives CDR1 SGHTA, CDR2 FQGTGA. Unmatched junction bases numbered 11, after V lost 5 bases and J lost 5 bases. CDR3 bases read: TGTGCCAGCAGCCTTAGCGGGGTTATCTGGGACAATGAG. This translates into CASSLSGVIWDNE. From start to end, the CDR3 is CASSLSGVIWDNEQFF.

In the case of this clone: Coverage ceases 3 residues before the CDR3 finishes, and the germline J gene fills in the end. This rearrangement joins TRBV4-2 to TRBJ2-4; 10 nucleotides match TRBD2. J lost 7 bases, V lost 2 bases, and 11 bases had no gene match. The germline V gene has CDR1 LGHNA and CDR2 YNFKEQ. The CDR3 has 17 residues. The sequenced part of the CDR3 DNA is TGTGCCAGCAGCCAAACTAGCGGGGCTATATCAATTAACATT. Translating gives CASSQTSGAISINI. The full CDR3 protein is CASSQTSGAISINIQYF.